The 8 T cell receptor beta chains below come from one sample, sequenced in a study of blood T cell repertoires in COVID-19. The repertoire was sequenced with immunoSEQ multiplex PCR; TCRdb's copy has only in-frame clones and lacks some. The profile covers 250,000 to 300,000 clones, with more than 85% appearing a single time and around 2% taken by the ten largest. The sample was peripheral blood. These receptors were collected from a woman aged 30 to 39 with COVID-19, enrolled during active disease.

The rearrangement links TRBV19 to TRBJ1-4; D is possibly TRBD1 (5 bases). The CDR3 loop spans 14 amino acids. V was cut by 11 bases and J by 8 bases, with 21 bases left in between. Germline values: CDR1 LNHDA, CDR2 SQIVND (reference sequence). CDR3 DNA sequence: TGTGCCCCGGGGGACGGGCCCCGTAAGGAAAAACTGTTTTTT. This sequence encodes CAPGDGPRKEKLFF. The full variable domain, completed using reference TRBV19 and TRBJ1-4, is DGGITQSPKYLFRKEGQNVTLSCEQNLNHDAMYWYRQDPGQGLRLIYYSQIVNDFQKGDIAEGYSVSREKKESFPLTVTSAQKNPTAFYLCAPGDGPRKEKLFFGSGTQLSVL.

Written as DNA, the CDR3 is TGTGCCAGCAACGGTGGAAACACCATATATTTT. It is translated as CASNGGNTIYF. The chain combines TRBV2 with TRBJ1-3; D unclear. The CDR3 runs to 11 residues. Trimming took off 7 bases at V and 3 bases at J, with 4 bases between the two ends. Germline V lookup: CDR1 SNHLY, CDR2 FYNNEI.

This chain links TRBV9 with TRBJ2-5; possibly TRBD2 for D (7 bases). V was clipped by 3 bases and J by 5 bases, with 17 bases between them. This CDR3 region has 15 residues. The germline CDR1 and CDR2 sequences are SGDLS and YYNGEE. CDR3 nucleotides: TGTGCCAGCAGCGCCCTCGGGGGGCAGGGCGAGACCCAGTACTTC. Its translation: CASSALGGQGETQYF.

This chain uses TRBV3-1 (or the pseudogene TRBV3-2) with TRBJ1-5; TRBD1 is a possible D gene (5 bases). CDR1 LGHDT and CDR2 YNNKEL come from the germline V gene (reference sequence). This CDR3 spans 15 amino acids. The ends were cut back, 1 base at V and 6 bases at J, with 13 bases in the middle. Here the CDR3 reads CASSQVLGDGQPQHF. CDR3 DNA: TGTGCCAGCAGCCAAGTTCTAGGGGATGGTCAGCCCCAGCATTTT.

In this sample, this clone turned up many times. The V call is TRBV12-3 or TRBV12-4, the J call TRBJ1-5; perhaps TRBD1 as D (5 bases). With 3 bases removed from V and 6 bases from J, the gap between germline ends came to 6 bases. CDR3 size: 12 residues. In DNA form, the CDR3 reads TGTGCCAGCAGTTTCGGGGGTCAGCCCCAGCATTTT. This codes for CASSFGGQPQHF.

This clone has only a few counts. V and J are TRBV5-1 and TRBJ2-3; TRBD2 might be the D (5 bases). Deletions cut 0 bases from V and 4 bases from J, with 12 bases between. Per germline, CDR1 SGHRS and CDR2 YFSETQ. The CDR3 is made up of 15 amino acids. DNA for the CDR3: TGCGCCAGCAGCTTGGTGGGAGTAGCAGCAGATACGCAGTATTTT. It is translated as CASSLVGVAADTQYF.

The chain has TRBV5-1 and TRBJ2-7; 7 positions match TRBD2. The CDR3 has 16 amino acids. The V and J ends lost 2 bases and 1 base, in that order; junction bases with no gene match: 9. CDR1 is SGHRS, CDR2 YFSETQ, per germline. The CDR3 region is CASSFDPGTTSYEQYF. DNA of the CDR3: TGCGCCAGCAGCTTTGACCCCGGGACTACTTCCTACGAGCAGTACTTC.

The chain joins TRBV27 to TRBJ1-2; D remains unclear. This CDR3 has 14 amino acids. Germline CDR1 reads MNHEY; CDR2 reads SMNVEV (reference sequence). Trimming left V 1 base short and J 4 bases short, with 10 bases between. The CDR3 is CASSLYGLGYGYTF. In nucleotides, the CDR3 is TGTGCCAGCAGTTTATACGGGTTGGGCTATGGCTACACCTTC.